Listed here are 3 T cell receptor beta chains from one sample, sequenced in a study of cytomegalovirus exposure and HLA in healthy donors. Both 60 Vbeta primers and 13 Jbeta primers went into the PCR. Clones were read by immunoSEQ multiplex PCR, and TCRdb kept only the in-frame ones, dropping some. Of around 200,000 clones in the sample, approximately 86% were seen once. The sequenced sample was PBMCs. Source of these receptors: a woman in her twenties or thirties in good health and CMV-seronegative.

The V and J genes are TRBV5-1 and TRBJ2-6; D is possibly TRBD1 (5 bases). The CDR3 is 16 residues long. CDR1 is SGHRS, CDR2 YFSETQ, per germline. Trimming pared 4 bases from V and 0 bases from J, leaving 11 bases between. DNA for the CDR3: TGCGCCAGCAGCAGATTTGACAGCTCTGGGGCCAACGTCCTGACTTTC. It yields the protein CASSRFDSSGANVLTF.

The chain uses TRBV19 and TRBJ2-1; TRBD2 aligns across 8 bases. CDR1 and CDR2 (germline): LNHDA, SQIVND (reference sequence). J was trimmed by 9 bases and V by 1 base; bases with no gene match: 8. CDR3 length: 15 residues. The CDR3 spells CASSIAGLALVEQFF. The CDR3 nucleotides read TGTGCCAGTAGTATAGCCGGACTAGCTCTAGTTGAGCAGTTCTTC.

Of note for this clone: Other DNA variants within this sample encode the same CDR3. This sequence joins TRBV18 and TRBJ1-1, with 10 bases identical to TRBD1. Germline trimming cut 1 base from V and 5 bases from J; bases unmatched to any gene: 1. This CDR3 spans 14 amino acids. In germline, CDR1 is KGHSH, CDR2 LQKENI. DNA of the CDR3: TGTGCCAGCTCACCACGGACAGGGGGGACTGAAGCTTTCTTT. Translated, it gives CASSPRTGGTEAFF.